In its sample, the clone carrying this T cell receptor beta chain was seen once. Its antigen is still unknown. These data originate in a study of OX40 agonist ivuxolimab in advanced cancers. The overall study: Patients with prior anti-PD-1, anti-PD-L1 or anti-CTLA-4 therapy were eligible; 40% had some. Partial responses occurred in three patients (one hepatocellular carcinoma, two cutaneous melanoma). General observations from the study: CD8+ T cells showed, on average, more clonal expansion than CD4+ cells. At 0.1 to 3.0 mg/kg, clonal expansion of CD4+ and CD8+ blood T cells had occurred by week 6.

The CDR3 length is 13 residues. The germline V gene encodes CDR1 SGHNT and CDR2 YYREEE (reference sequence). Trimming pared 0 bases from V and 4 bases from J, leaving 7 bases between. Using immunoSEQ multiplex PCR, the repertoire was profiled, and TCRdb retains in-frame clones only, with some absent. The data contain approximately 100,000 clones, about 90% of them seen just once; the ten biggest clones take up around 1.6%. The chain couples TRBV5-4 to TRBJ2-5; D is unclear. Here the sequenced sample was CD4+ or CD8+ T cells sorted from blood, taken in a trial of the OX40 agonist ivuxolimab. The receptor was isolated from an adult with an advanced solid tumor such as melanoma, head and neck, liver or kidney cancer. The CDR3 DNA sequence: TGTGCCAGCAGCTTGGTCCCGGGAGAGACCCAGTACTTC. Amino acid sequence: CASSLVPGETQYF.